These 32 T cell receptor beta chains were sequenced from one sample in a study of T cell responses to AZD1222 COVID-19 vaccine (dated by TCRdb to the early 2020s). Library creation used the immunoSEQ multiplex PCR assay. TCRdb holds this immuneACCESS table with in-frame rearrangements only. Some clones are missing; in checked studies, unresolved V genes explain under half, and the rest has no known cause. For this sample the table gives about 88,000 clones, of which approximately 90% were detected only once. Clones ranked in the top ten supply around 5.8% of the sample. The sample's time point label, in plain terms: about 28 days (+/-7) after the second vaccine dose. Sequencing used peripheral blood, obtained 28 days after the second AZD1222 dose. Source of these receptors: an adult who received the AZD1222 COVID-19 vaccine.

The V and J genes are TRBV29-1 and TRBJ2-1; TRBD2 aligns across 7 bases. Per germline, CDR1 SQVTM and CDR2 ANQGSEA. This CDR3 spans 14 amino acids. V gave up 5 bases and J gave up 5 bases; unmatched junction bases: 9. Here the CDR3 reads CSVLQYGTNNEQFF. CDR3 coding DNA: TGCAGCGTTTTACAATACGGGACTAACAATGAGCAGTTCTTC.

The chain employs TRBV9 and TRBJ1-2, with D possibly matching TRBD1 (5 bases). CDR3 size: 13 residues. Germline CDR1 SGDLS, CDR2 YYNGEE. V lost 3 bases to trimming and J lost 4 bases, with 10 bases between them. The CDR3 region is CASSAFDSYGYTF. In DNA, the CDR3 is TGTGCCAGCAGCGCTTTTGACAGCTATGGCTACACCTTC.

The rearrangement joins TRBV10-3 to TRBJ2-3; a possible D gene is TRBD1 (6 bases). Trimming took 4 bases from V and 5 from J, leaving 10 bases between them. The CDR3 consists of 13 residues. CDR1 and CDR2 from the germline V gene are ENHRY and SYGVKD. The CDR3 nucleotides are TGTGCCATCAGTGGCAGGGGTGAAGATACGCAGTATTTT. Protein sequence: CAISGRGEDTQYF.

In this sample, this clone turned up a few times. V and J are TRBV28 and TRBJ1-1; the D gene is possibly TRBD1 (6 bases). The germline gives CDR1 MDHEN, CDR2 SYDVKM. Deletions cut 5 bases from V and 6 bases from J, with 16 bases between. The CDR3 is made up of 14 amino acids. The CDR3 DNA sequence: TGTGCCAGCAGTATTATCCGACAGGAAGCTGAAGCTTTCTTT. It yields the protein CASSIIRQEAEAFF.

The rearrangement uses TRBV19 and TRBJ2-3, with TRBD1 matching 7 bases. This CDR3 is built from 14 residues. With V trimmed by 3 bases and J by 6 bases, 6 bases remained unmatched. Germline assignment: CDR1 LNHDA and CDR2 SQIVND (reference sequence). The CDR3 coding sequence is TGTGCCAGTAGTATGGACAGGTCTCGGGATACGCAGTATTTT. This codes for CASSMDRSRDTQYF.

J is TRBJ1-2 and V is TRBV6-2 or TRBV6-3; D may be TRBD1 (5 bases). V lost 0 bases and J 6 bases, leaving 29 bases between the germline ends. Germline V gives CDR1 MNHEY, CDR2 SVGEGT. The CDR3 covers 20 residues. CDR3 amino acids: CASSYSIWGLFPSMCHGYTF. In DNA, the CDR3 is TGTGCCAGCAGTTACTCGATTTGGGGACTTTTTCCCTCTATGTGCCATGGCTACACCTTC.

The chain employs TRBV9 and TRBJ1-1; D perhaps matches TRBD1 (5 bases). The CDR3 covers 13 residues. Deletions cut 4 bases from V and 4 bases from J, with 11 bases between. Germline CDR1 SGDLS, CDR2 YYNGEE. CDR3 nucleotide sequence: TGTGCCAGCAGCTCTATGGGGGGCACTGAAGCTTTCTTT. As protein: CASSSMGGTEAFF.

The chain uses TRBV7-9 and TRBJ1-2; D not certain. The CDR3 length is 14 residues. V gave up 0 bases and J gave up 6 bases, with 11 bases separating them. Germline values: CDR1 SEHNR, CDR2 FQNEAQ (reference sequence). As DNA, the CDR3 is TGTGCCAGCAGCTTAGCGCCCGGGTTTAATGGCTACACCTTC. It is translated as CASSLAPGFNGYTF.

The chain recombines TRBV28 with TRBJ1-2, with D perhaps matching TRBD1 (6 bases). V lost 1 base to trimming and J lost 8 bases, with 17 bases between them. Germline V lookup: CDR1 MDHEN, CDR2 SYDVKM. The CDR3 sequence is 15 residues long. The CDR3: CASSLYGGADRGYTF. DNA of the CDR3: TGTGCCAGCAGTTTATATGGGGGGGCAGATCGCGGCTACACCTTC.

The chain uses TRBV19 and TRBJ2-2, with 9 bases aligning to TRBD1. Germline loops: CDR1 LNHDA, CDR2 SQIVND (reference sequence). The CDR3 has 19 residues. Trimming at V came to 6 bases and at J to 6 bases, leaving 20 bases not matched to a gene. DNA of the CDR3: TGTGCCAGTAGGGCGCGGAGGACAGGGGAAAATGAGCGATCCGGGGAGCTGTTTTTT. Its translation: CASRARRTGENERSGELFF.

This chain links TRBV27 with TRBJ2-1; no firm D call. CDR1 is MNHEY, CDR2 SMNVEV, per germline (reference sequence). The V and J ends lost 6 bases and 0 bases respectively, with 9 bases between them. The CDR3 consists of 14 residues. The CDR3 reads CASRLGYSYNEQFF. CDR3 nucleotide sequence: TGTGCCAGCAGACTGGGATACTCCTACAATGAGCAGTTCTTC.

This sequence joins TRBV28 and TRBJ1-2; 9 bases align to TRBD1. This CDR3 is built from 16 residues. Trimming took 5 bases from V and 5 from J; bases not matched to a gene: 12. In germline, CDR1 is MDHEN, CDR2 SYDVKM. The CDR3 region is CASSLSGTGIVYGYTF. The CDR3, as DNA: TGTGCCAGCAGTCTCTCCGGGACAGGGATTGTGTATGGCTACACCTTC.

This chain uses TRBV4-2 with TRBJ2-7, with D perhaps matching TRBD2 (5 bases). The CDR3 has 16 residues. Germline loops: CDR1 LGHNA, CDR2 YNFKEQ. V was clipped by 0 bases and J by 2 bases, with 14 bases between them. CDR3 sequence reads: CASSQEEAEPPYEQYF. CDR3 bases: TGTGCCAGCAGCCAAGAGGAAGCGGAGCCCCCCTACGAGCAGTACTTC.

The CDR3 coding sequence is TGTGCCAGCTCACCCCTGGGGGGACAGGGCACTGAAGCTTTCTTT. Encoded protein: CASSPLGGQGTEAFF. The chain joins TRBV18 to TRBJ1-1, with 9 bases matching TRBD1. The CDR3 runs 15 residues. Germline CDR1 KGHSH, CDR2 LQKENI. V lost 3 bases and J lost 4; bases outside the gene matches: 6.

The rearrangement uses TRBV4-1 and TRBJ2-3; D is ambiguous. Trimming shortened V by 0 bases and J by 0 bases, and 4 bases separated the two germline ends. This CDR3 is built from 14 residues. The germline V gene has CDR1 MGHRA and CDR2 YSYEKL. CDR3: CASSQEQSTDTQYF. The CDR3 nucleotides read TGCGCCAGCAGCCAAGAACAGAGCACAGATACGCAGTATTTT.

This chain uses TRBV30 with TRBJ1-5; maybe TRBD1 (6 bases). This CDR3 spans 16 amino acids. V was pared by 1 base and J by 6 bases, with 19 bases between. Germline-derived CDR1 and CDR2 are GTSNPN and SVGIG (reference sequence). DNA of the CDR3: TGTGCCTGGAGTGGAGAGTTCGGGGGGCTGAGTCAGCCCCAGCATTTT. Translation: CAWSGEFGGLSQPQHF.

The V call is TRBV29-1, the J call TRBJ1-1, with D tentatively TRBD1 (6 bases). This CDR3 spans 13 amino acids. The germline CDR1 and CDR2 sequences are SQVTM and ANQGSEA. V lost 6 bases to trimming and J lost 0 bases, with 11 bases between them. CDR3 DNA sequence: TGCAGCGTGCATACAGGGTTGAACACTGAAGCTTTCTTT. The encoded protein is CSVHTGLNTEAFF.

This sequence joins TRBV7-2 and TRBJ2-5, with D tentatively TRBD2 (7 bases). The CDR3 length is 15 residues. Per the germline V gene, CDR1 is SGHTA and CDR2 is FQGNSA. The V end was cut by 4 bases, the J end by 2 bases, with 14 bases between. The DNA of the CDR3 is TGTGCCAGCAGCTCGGGGGCCGGGGGGCAAGAGACCCAGTACTTC. Residues: CASSSGAGGQETQYF.

The V and J genes are TRBV11-2 and TRBJ1-1; TRBD1 is a possible D gene (6 bases). V was trimmed by 1 base and J by 1 base, leaving 10 bases between them. CDR1 SGHAT and CDR2 FQNNGV come from the germline V gene. CDR3 length: 15 residues. The CDR3 sequence: CASSLVRGRNTEAFF. In DNA, the CDR3 is TGTGCCAGCAGCTTAGTTCGGGGGCGGAACACTGAAGCTTTCTTT. Complete variable domain (other parts from reference TRBV11-2 and TRBJ1-1): EAGVAQSPRYKIIEKRQSVAFWCNPISGHATLYWYQQILGQGPKLLIQFQNNGVVDDSQLPKDRFSAERLKGVDSTLKIQPAKLEDSAVYLCASSLVRGRNTEAFFGQGTRLTVV.

The V and J genes are TRBV10-1 and TRBJ2-2; D is possibly TRBD2 (7 bases). The CDR3 length is 15 residues. Trimming pared 2 bases from V and 5 bases from J, leaving 12 bases between. Germline CDR1 WNHNN, CDR2 SYGVQD (reference sequence). This chain's CDR3 is CASSERTAGTGELFF. The CDR3 DNA follows: TGCGCCAGCAGTGAGAGGACAGCGGGGACCGGGGAGCTGTTTTTT.

The V call is TRBV3-1 (or the pseudogene TRBV3-2), the J call TRBJ1-4; D is undetermined. Germline loops: CDR1 LGHDT, CDR2 YNNKEL (reference sequence). This CDR3 spans 14 amino acids. V gave up 2 bases and J gave up 8 bases, with 12 bases separating them. CDR3 loop: CASSQSRQREKLFF. DNA for the CDR3: TGTGCCAGCAGCCAATCGAGGCAAAGGGAAAAACTGTTTTTT.

The chain links TRBV12-3 or TRBV12-4 to TRBJ1-3; D uncertain. V was trimmed by 6 bases and J by 4 bases, leaving 7 bases between them. The CDR3 sequence is 12 residues long. The CDR3 region is CASRDVGNTIYF. The CDR3, as DNA: TGTGCCAGCAGGGACGTGGGAAACACCATATATTTT.

The chain is built from TRBV7-2 and TRBJ2-1; D may be TRBD1 (6 bases). The CDR3 runs 14 residues. Between the trimmed V and J ends, which lost 4 bases and 6 bases, there was a span of 13 bases. The germline gives CDR1 SGHTA, CDR2 FQGNSA. CDR3 nucleotide sequence: TGTGCCAGCAGCTCATGGACAGCAAGCAATGAGCAGTTCTTC. It specifies CASSSWTASNEQFF.

This clone was seen only once. The chain carries TRBV14 and TRBJ1-4, with 7 positions matching TRBD1. The CDR3 covers 16 residues. The V segment lost 0 bases and the J segment 7 bases; nucleotides outside the gene matches: 8. Germline CDR1 is SGHDN and CDR2 is FVKESK. CDR3 sequence: CASSQDSARGGEKLFF. CDR3 coding DNA: TGTGCCAGCAGCCAAGATTCGGCCAGGGGGGGTGAAAAACTGTTTTTT.

The chain couples TRBV28 to TRBJ2-4; D tentatively fits TRBD1 or TRBD2 (6 bases each). The CDR3 consists of 15 residues. V lost 10 bases to trimming and J lost 0 bases, with 16 bases between them. The germline CDR1 and CDR2 sequences are MDHEN and SYDVKM. The CDR3 bases are TGTGCCACCCCCACAGGGACTCTAGCCAAAAACATTCAGTACTTC. The encoded protein is CATPTGTLAKNIQYF. Together with reference TRBV28 and TRBJ2-4, the CDR3 gives the full variable domain: DVKVTQSSRYLVKRTGEKVFLECVQDMDHENMFWYRQDPGLGLRLIYFSYDVKMKEKGDIPEGYSVSREKKERFSLILESASTNQTSMYLCATPTGTLAKNIQYFGAGTRLSVL.

This sequence joins TRBV27 and TRBJ2-7, with 8 bases lining up with TRBD1. From germline, CDR1 is MNHEY and CDR2 SMNVEV (reference sequence). J gave up 6 bases and V 2 bases, and 15 bases lay outside the gene matches. This CDR3 has 17 amino acids. CDR3 amino acids: CASSLQLRQGAPREQYF. CDR3 DNA sequence: TGTGCCAGCAGTTTACAGCTCAGGCAGGGGGCGCCTCGCGAGCAGTACTTC.

This clone was picked up one time. The gene calls are TRBV5-4 and TRBJ2-7, with D hard to call. Germline V gene sequence: CDR1 SGHNT, CDR2 YYREEE (reference sequence). Trimming shortened V by 2 bases and J by 4 bases, and 13 bases separated the two germline ends. The CDR3 runs 14 residues. The CDR3 protein is CASSLGEQPYEQYF. Here the CDR3 DNA reads TGTGCCAGCAGCTTAGGAGAACAGCCTTACGAGCAGTACTTC. The complete variable domain, with remaining parts taken from reference TRBV5-4 and TRBJ2-7, reads ETGVTQSPTHLIKTRGQQVTLRCSSQSGHNTVSWYQQALGQGPQFIFQYYREEENGRGNFPPRFSGLQFPNYSSELNVNALELDDSALYLCASSLGEQPYEQYFGPGTRLTVT.

V usage is TRBV9 and J usage is TRBJ1-1; no definite D call. From germline, CDR1 is SGDLS and CDR2 YYNGEE. Trimming took 0 bases from V and 0 from J, leaving 9 bases between them. The CDR3 has 15 residues. As DNA, the CDR3 is TGTGCCAGCAGCGTAGCAGCAGACCTGAACACTGAAGCTTTCTTT. As protein: CASSVAADLNTEAFF.

This chain joins TRBV6-1 and TRBJ2-3; TRBD2 aligns across 10 bases. Germline V lookup: CDR1 MNHNS, CDR2 SASEGT. J was trimmed by 3 bases and V by 2 bases; bases with no gene match: 14. This CDR3 has 19 residues. In nucleotides, the CDR3 is TGTGCCAGCAGTGAATTCAGGGGAGGGCTAGCGGGGGAGACAGATACGCAGTATTTT. This translates into CASSEFRGGLAGETDTQYF.

This rearrangement joins TRBV2 to TRBJ1-6; 7 bases line up with TRBD1. Losses at the gene ends were 5 bases for V and 7 bases for J; bases not matched to a gene: 8. Germline lookup yields CDR1 SNHLY and CDR2 FYNNEI. This CDR3 spans 15 amino acids. The CDR3 nucleotides read TGTGCCAGCAGTCCACAGGGGTCGGAGAATTCACCCCTCCACTTT. Translated, it gives CASSPQGSENSPLHF.

The chain has TRBV3-1 (or the pseudogene TRBV3-2) and TRBJ2-5, with D perhaps being TRBD1 or TRBD2 (5 bases each). V lost 4 bases, J lost 2 bases, and 11 bases lay in between. The CDR3 contains 14 residues. CDR1 is LGHDT, CDR2 YNNKEL, per germline (reference sequence). The CDR3 spells CASSPGTVQETQYF. In DNA form, the CDR3 reads TGTGCCAGCAGCCCCGGGACGGTACAAGAGACCCAGTACTTC.

The V and J genes are TRBV19 and TRBJ1-1; TRBD1 is a possible D gene (6 bases). The germline V gene has CDR1 LNHDA and CDR2 SQIVND (reference sequence). The CDR3 spans 13 residues. V gave up 7 bases and J gave up 4 bases, with 13 bases separating them. CDR3: CASNLQGGTEAFF. The CDR3 DNA reads TGTGCCAGTAACCTACAGGGAGGCACTGAAGCTTTCTTT.